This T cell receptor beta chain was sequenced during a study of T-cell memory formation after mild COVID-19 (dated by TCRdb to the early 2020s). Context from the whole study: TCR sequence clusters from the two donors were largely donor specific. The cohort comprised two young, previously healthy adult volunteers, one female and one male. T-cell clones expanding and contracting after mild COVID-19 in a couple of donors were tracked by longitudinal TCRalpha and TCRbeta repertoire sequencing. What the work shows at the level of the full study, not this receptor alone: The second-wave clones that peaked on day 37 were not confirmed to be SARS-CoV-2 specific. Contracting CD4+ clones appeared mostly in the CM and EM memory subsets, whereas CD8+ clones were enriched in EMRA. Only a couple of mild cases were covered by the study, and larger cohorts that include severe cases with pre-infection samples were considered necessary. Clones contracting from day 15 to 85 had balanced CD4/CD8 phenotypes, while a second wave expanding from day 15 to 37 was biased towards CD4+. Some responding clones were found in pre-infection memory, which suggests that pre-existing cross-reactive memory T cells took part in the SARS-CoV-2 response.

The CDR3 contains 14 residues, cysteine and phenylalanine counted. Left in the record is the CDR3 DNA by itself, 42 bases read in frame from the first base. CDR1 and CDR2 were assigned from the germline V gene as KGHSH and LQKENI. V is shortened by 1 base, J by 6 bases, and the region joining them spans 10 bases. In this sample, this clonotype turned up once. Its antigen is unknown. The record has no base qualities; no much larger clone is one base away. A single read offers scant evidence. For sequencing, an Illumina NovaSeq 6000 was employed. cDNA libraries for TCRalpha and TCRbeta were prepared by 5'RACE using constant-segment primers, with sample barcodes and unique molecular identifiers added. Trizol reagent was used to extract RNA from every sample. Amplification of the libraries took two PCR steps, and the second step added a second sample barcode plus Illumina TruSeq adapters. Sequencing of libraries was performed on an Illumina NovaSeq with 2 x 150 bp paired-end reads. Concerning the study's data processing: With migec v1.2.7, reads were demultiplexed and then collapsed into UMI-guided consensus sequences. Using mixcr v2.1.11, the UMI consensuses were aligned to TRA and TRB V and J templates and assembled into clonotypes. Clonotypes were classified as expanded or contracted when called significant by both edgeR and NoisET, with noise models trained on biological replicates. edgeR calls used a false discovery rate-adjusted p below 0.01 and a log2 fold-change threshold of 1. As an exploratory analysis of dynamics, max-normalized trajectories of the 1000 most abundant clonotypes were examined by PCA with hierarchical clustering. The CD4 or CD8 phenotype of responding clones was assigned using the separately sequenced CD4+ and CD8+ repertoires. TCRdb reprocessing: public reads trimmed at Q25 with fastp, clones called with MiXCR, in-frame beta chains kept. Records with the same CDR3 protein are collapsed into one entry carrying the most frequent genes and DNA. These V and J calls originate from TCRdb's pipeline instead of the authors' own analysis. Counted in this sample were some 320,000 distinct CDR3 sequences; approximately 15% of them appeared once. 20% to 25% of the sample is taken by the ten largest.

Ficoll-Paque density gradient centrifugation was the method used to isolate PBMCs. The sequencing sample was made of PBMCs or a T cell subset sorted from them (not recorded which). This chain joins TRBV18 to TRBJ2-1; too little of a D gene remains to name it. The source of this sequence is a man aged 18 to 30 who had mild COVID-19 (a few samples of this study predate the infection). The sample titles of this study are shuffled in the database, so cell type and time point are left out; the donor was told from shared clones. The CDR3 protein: CASSPQSDGNEQFF. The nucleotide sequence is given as TGTGCCAGCTCACCACAGAGTGACGGCAATGAGCAGTTCTTC.